What follows are 15 T cell receptor beta chains derived from one specimen sequenced in a study of blood T cell repertoires in COVID-19. Here immunoSEQ multiplex PCR was the method, and the copy in TCRdb shows in-frame clones only, minus some. The sample has some 210,000 clones, around 84% seen once. The specimen sequenced was peripheral blood. Source of these receptors: a human donor in a cohort sampled during active COVID-19.

The chain is built from TRBV7-8 and TRBJ2-7; 8 bases agree with TRBD1. V was pared by 5 bases and J by 6 bases, with 6 bases of the junction left unmatched. The CDR3 spans 13 residues. CDR1 and CDR2 (germline): SGHVS, FQNEAQ. The CDR3 sequence: CASSIDRGREQYV. CDR3 DNA: TGTGCCAGCAGCATCGACAGGGGACGCGAGCAGTACGTC.

This chain links TRBV5-1 with TRBJ2-3; the match to TRBD2 covers 8 bases. The germline gives CDR1 SGHRS, CDR2 YFSETQ. After removal of 0 bases from V and 3 bases from J, the junction contained 6 bases not matched to a gene. The CDR3 extends over 16 amino acids. In DNA, the CDR3 is TGCGCCAGCAGCTTGGTCGGGACTAGTAGGACAGATACGCAGTATTTT. Translation: CASSLVGTSRTDTQYF. The variable domain in full, completed from reference TRBV5-1 and TRBJ2-3, reads KAGVTQTPRYLIKTRGQQVTLSCSPISGHRSVSWYQQTPGQGLQFLFEYFSETQRNKGNFPGRFSGRQFSNSRSEMNVSTLELGDSALYLCASSLVGTSRTDTQYFGPGTRLTVL.

V and J are TRBV6-5 and TRBJ2-5; 8 nucleotides match TRBD1. Germline CDR1 and CDR2: MNHEY and SVGAGI. Losses at the gene ends were 6 bases for V and 0 bases for J; bases not matched to a gene: 6. This CDR3 contains 15 residues. CDR3 bases: TGTGCCAGCAGGGGACAGGTTAAGTACCAAGAGACCCAGTACTTC. It is translated as CASRGQVKYQETQYF.

This chain uses TRBV3-1 (or the pseudogene TRBV3-2) with TRBJ2-2; D is unresolved. Germline V gene data show CDR1 as LGHDT and CDR2 as YNNKEL (reference sequence). The CDR3 consists of 14 residues. V was trimmed by 4 bases and J by 1 base, leaving 7 bases between them. CDR3 bases: TGTGCCAGCAGCCTACTAAGGAACACCGGGGAGCTGTTTTTT. This encodes CASSLLRNTGELFF.

The V call is TRBV6-5, the J call TRBJ1-2, with 7 bases aligning to TRBD1. The CDR3 covers 14 residues. V gave up 6 bases and J gave up 4 bases; unmatched junction bases: 8. Germline assignment: CDR1 MNHEY and CDR2 SVGAGI. CDR3 DNA sequence: TGTGCCAGCAGGCCCAGGCGGGACAGCTATGGCTACACCTTC. It yields the protein CASRPRRDSYGYTF.

The V gene is TRBV7-9, the J gene TRBJ2-5, with TRBD1 matching over 11 bases. V shed 11 bases and J 5 bases; nucleotides not matched to a gene: 7. The CDR3 consists of 13 residues. The germline gives CDR1 SEHNR, CDR2 FQNEAQ (reference sequence). As DNA, the CDR3 is TGTGCCGGAGGACAGGGGGCATGGGAGACCCAGTACTTC. Amino acids: CAGGQGAWETQYF.

Judged by abundance, this clone is large. The V call is TRBV5-1, the J call TRBJ2-2, with TRBD1 identical over 7 bases. This CDR3 region has 17 residues. Germline V gives CDR1 SGHRS, CDR2 YFSETQ. After removal of 2 bases from V and 9 bases from J, the junction contained 16 bases not matched to a gene. CDR3 nucleotide sequence: TGCGCCAGCAGCTTAAGCCCTCTAACAGGGGCTAGGAGGGAGCTGTTTTTT. Protein product: CASSLSPLTGARRELFF.

The chain recombines TRBV28 with TRBJ1-4; no reliable D call. The V and J ends lost 5 bases and 12 bases respectively, with 7 bases between them. The CDR3 has 10 residues. Germline V gives CDR1 MDHEN, CDR2 SYDVKM. The CDR3 loop is CASSKTELFF. The CDR3, as DNA: TGTGCCAGCAGTAAAACGGAACTGTTTTTT.

V is TRBV19 and J is TRBJ2-5; D possibly corresponds to TRBD1 (6 bases). Germline assignment: CDR1 LNHDA and CDR2 SQIVND (reference sequence). The CDR3 contains 15 residues. The V gene lost 6 bases and the J gene lost 3 bases, with 17 bases spanning the gap. This CDR3 reads CASSPNGQPEETQYF. In nucleotides, the CDR3 is TGTGCCAGTAGCCCCAACGGACAGCCAGAAGAGACCCAGTACTTC.

In this sample, this clone turned up a few times. V is TRBV5-1 and J is TRBJ1-1; 8 bases map to TRBD1. CDR3 length: 15 residues. Per the germline V gene, CDR1 is SGHRS and CDR2 is YFSETQ. Losses at the gene ends were 1 base for V and 11 bases for J; bases not matched to a gene: 13. The CDR3 loop reads CASSLNGQGGVGAFF. CDR3 DNA: TGCGCCAGCAGCTTGAACGGACAGGGTGGCGTTGGGGCTTTCTTT.

The chain employs TRBV7-3 and TRBJ2-1; a possible D gene is TRBD2 (6 bases). The CDR3 consists of 16 residues. Trimming left V 2 bases short and J 6 bases short, with 17 bases between. Germline-derived CDR1 and CDR2 are SGHTA and FQGTGA. CDR3 sequence: CASSLSGGVVSNEQFF. Written as DNA, the CDR3 is TGTGCCAGCAGCTTATCGGGCGGGGTTGTGTCCAATGAGCAGTTCTTC.

This clone was observed a few times. The chain combines TRBV7-2 with TRBJ2-1; D is ambiguous. The germline gives CDR1 SGHTA, CDR2 FQGNSA. The CDR3 is 11 amino acids. Trimming took off 9 bases at V and 6 bases at J, with 9 bases between the two ends. Here the CDR3 reads CASTLGNEQFF. CDR3 sequence (DNA): TGTGCCAGTACTCTTGGCAATGAGCAGTTCTTC.

The chain recombines TRBV5-1 with TRBJ2-3; 8 positions match TRBD2. The CDR3 runs to 13 residues. The V gene's germline CDR1 is SGHRS and CDR2 YFSETQ. J lost 3 bases, V lost 4 bases, and 1 base had no gene match. As DNA, the CDR3 is TGCGCCAGCAGCGGCGGGGGGACAGATACGCAGTATTTT. Translation: CASSGGGTDTQYF.

The chain combines TRBV9 with TRBJ2-5, with 8 bases lining up with TRBD2. This CDR3 spans 16 amino acids. Germline V gene lookup returns CDR1 SGDLS and CDR2 YYNGEE. V lost 3 bases and J lost 5; bases outside the gene matches: 12. The CDR3 coding sequence is TGTGCCAGCAGCGCTAGGGAGCGGGGGCCTCGGGAGACCCAGTACTTC. Protein product: CASSARERGPRETQYF.

V and J are TRBV7-9 and TRBJ2-7, with D perhaps matching TRBD2 (6 bases). The V end lost 0 bases, the J end lost 3 bases, and 9 bases lay between the germline ends. Per the germline V gene, CDR1 is SEHNR and CDR2 is FQNEAQ (reference sequence). This CDR3 spans 14 amino acids. CDR3 DNA sequence: TGTGCCAGCAGCTTAGCAGTGACTAGCTACGAGCAGTACTTC. Translating gives CASSLAVTSYEQYF.